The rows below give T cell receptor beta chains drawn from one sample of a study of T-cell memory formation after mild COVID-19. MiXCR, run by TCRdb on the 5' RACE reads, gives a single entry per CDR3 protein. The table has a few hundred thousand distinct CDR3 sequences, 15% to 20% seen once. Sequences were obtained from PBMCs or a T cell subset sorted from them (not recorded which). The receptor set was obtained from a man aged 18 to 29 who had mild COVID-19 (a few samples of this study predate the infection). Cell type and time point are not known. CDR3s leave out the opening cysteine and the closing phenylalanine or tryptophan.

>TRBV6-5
ASSRDTAYEQY
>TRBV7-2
ASSLAQGFRQEQF
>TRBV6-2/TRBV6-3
ASSPGGAVTEAF
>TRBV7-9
ASNLGTGDPNTEAF
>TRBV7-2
ASSAGQRYGYT
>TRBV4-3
ASSPTGIQPQH
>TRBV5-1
ASSLGSALSYEQY
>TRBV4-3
ASSPSGEGYEQY
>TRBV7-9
ASSRVPLAKNIQY
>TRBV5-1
ASSLYGTPGETQY
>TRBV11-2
ASSSRVGDEQF
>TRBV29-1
SVEIHSNQPQH
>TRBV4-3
ASSQAPGQGSYEQY
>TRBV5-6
ASSLREAGKLF
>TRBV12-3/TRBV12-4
ASSPDRAETQY
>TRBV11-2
ASSSYRGLNTDTQY
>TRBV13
ASSAAGTGFTYEQY
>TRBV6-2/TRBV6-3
ASSHGLAGKRSQY
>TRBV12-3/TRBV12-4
ASSFGWVATGELF
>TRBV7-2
ASRKDGNQPQH
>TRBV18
ASSPPEGTGELF
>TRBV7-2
ASSSRQGLEQY
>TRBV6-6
ASSSLAGETDTQY
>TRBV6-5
ASTATGNEQF
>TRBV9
ASSEGMGGFNEQY
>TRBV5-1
ASSLSGTSGNEQF
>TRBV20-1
SAVSMADYGYT
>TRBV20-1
SASPGARFIAAGKQF
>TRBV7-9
ASSLGRVYEQY
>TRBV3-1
ASSQAGLETQY
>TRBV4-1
ASSQVLGSSEQY
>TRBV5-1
ASSSFSATGYGELF
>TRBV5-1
ASSLYGVSTDTQY
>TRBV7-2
ASGRGQVWDYGYT
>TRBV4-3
ASSQEVAGGYNEQF
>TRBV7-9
ASSPDRAGNQPQH
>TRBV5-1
ASSLEAGGSGELF
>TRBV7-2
ASSLLGQGTEAF
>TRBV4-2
ASSQESGGPYEQY
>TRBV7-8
ASSLDDAGVLTDTQY
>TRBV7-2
ASSQRGGRQTQY
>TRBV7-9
ASSPRAGTGSYNEQF
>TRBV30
AWSVGGETGELF
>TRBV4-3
ASSPRDQETQY
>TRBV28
ASVTGGSETQY
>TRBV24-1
ATSGSRGGPNTGELF
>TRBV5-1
ASSLGGARSETQY
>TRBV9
ASSPGTSGDLEQY
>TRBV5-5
ASSSAQQGGYT
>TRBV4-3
ASSRTWRETDTQY
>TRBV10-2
ASSEGTEETQY
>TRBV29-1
SVEGPGRADTQY
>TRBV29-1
SVAVGTDTQY
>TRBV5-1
ASSSHPQTDQETQY
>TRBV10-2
ASKRGGFEQF